The 2 T cell receptor beta chains in this list originate from one sample, sequenced in a study of blood T cells in healthy people across ages. Primed by a sample-barcoded 5' primer and a J-beta primer mix, a second PCR proceeded for about 6 to 12 cycles. TCRdb called the 5' RACE reads again in MiXCR, with one record for every CDR3 protein. The data contain 500,000 to 700,000 distinct CDR3 sequences, roughly 31% of them singletons. Source material: blood. The receptor set was obtained from a woman at least 80 years old in good health.

Ten or more counts support this clonotype. The chain joins TRBV20-1 to TRBJ2-1; perhaps TRBD2 as D (5 bases). V was cut by 3 bases and J by 12 bases, with 18 bases left in between. The CDR3 has 13 amino acids. Germline assignment: CDR1 DFQATT and CDR2 SNEGSKA (reference sequence). The CDR3, as DNA: TGCAGTGCTAGTGAAGGGCGGTCCGAGGGGCAGTTCTTC. Protein: CSASEGRSEGQFF.

This clonotype was picked up many times. The chain joins TRBV6-2 or TRBV6-3 to TRBJ2-1, with unresolved D. Trimming removed 2 bases at V and 3 bases at J, with 11 bases between. CDR1 and CDR2 from the germline V gene are MNHEY and SVGEGT. The CDR3 has 15 residues. This chain's CDR3 is CASSYILIVYNEQFF. The CDR3 region has the DNA TGTGCCAGCAGTTACATACTAATTGTCTACAATGAGCAGTTCTTC.